This T cell receptor (beta chain) was recovered during a study of blood T cell repertoires in COVID-19. Study in general: The samples span acute and convalescent COVID-19 from the United States, Italy and Spain. Nucleic acid was either cDNA or gDNA, and it came from T cells, B-cell-depleted T cells, or PBMCs.

The Seattle site enrolled patients during active infection and followed them longitudinally. V was trimmed by 1 base and J by 0 bases, leaving 10 bases between them. Germline V CDR1 and CDR2: SEHNR, FQNEAQ (reference sequence). This CDR3 spans 16 amino acids. Under the authors' procedure: Estimates of nucleated cell counts were drawn from the amplification of reference gene primers. Assay: immunoSEQ multiplex PCR; the TCRdb copy retains only in-frame clones and omits some. V, J and clone size derive from that table, while D and trimming were established from the DNA sequence. Of about 260,000 clones detected, about 91% appear once; the ten largest clones hold approximately 2.5%.

What was sequenced was peripheral blood. The V gene is TRBV7-9, the J gene TRBJ1-3; the D gene is possibly TRBD1 (5 bases). The TCR comes from a young adult with COVID-19, enrolled during active disease. CDR3 region: CASSLGRTLSGNTIYF. The CDR3 DNA follows: TGTGCCAGCAGCTTAGGTCGGACACTCTCTGGAAACACCATATATTTT.